This is a list of T cell receptor beta chains from one sample in a study of CD8 T cells in Susac syndrome. TCRdb reprocessed the immunoSEQ multiplex PCR reads with MiXCR, giving one entry per CDR3 protein. This table has under 250,000 distinct CDR3 sequences, 93% appearing once. Material for sequencing was CD4+ T cells from PBMCs. Receptors originate from a human donor with multiple sclerosis. Both conserved end residues are part of each CDR3. A D gene is named only where the DNA matches it firmly. The size entry is marked missing in some rows and otherwise reads once, few, many or a size class.

j_gene	v_gene	abundance	d_gene	CDR3nt	CDR3aa
TRBJ2-1	TRBV4-1	-	TRBD2	TGCGCCAGCAGCCAAAGGACTAGCGGGGGGGCCTATAATGAGCAGTTCTTC	CASSQRTSGGAYNEQFF
TRBJ2-7	TRBV27	-	TRBD1	TGTGCCAGCAGTACAGGGACAGTTTATACCGAGCAGTACTTC	CASSTGTVYTEQYF
TRBJ2-1	TRBV27	-	TRBD2	TGTGCCAGCAGTTTATCGCTAGCGGGAGGTCCCAATGAGCAGTTCTTC	CASSLSLAGGPNEQFF
TRBJ1-1	TRBV24-1	-	-	TGTGCCACCGAACCGACAGCTAAGAACACTGAAGCTTTCTTT	CATEPTAKNTEAFF
TRBJ1-1	TRBV27	-	-	TGTGCCAGCAGTCAGCTAGGGACCCTCATGAACACTGAAGCTTTCTTT	CASSQLGTLMNTEAFF
TRBJ1-6	TRBV4-1	-	TRBD1	TGCGCCAGCAGCCAAGCCGACAGGGACAATTCACCCCTCCACTTT	CASSQADRDNSPLHF
TRBJ2-7	TRBV4-1	-	TRBD1	TGCGCCAGCAGCCAAGGGGAGACAGGGTCTTACTACGAGCAGTACTTC	CASSQGETGSYYEQYF
TRBJ2-1	TRBV7-3	-	TRBD1	TGTGCCAGCAGCCTCGGGACAGGGGTAAATGAGCAGTTCTTC	CASSLGTGVNEQFF
TRBJ1-1	TRBV7-2	once	-	TGTGCCAGCAGCTTAAATGGGTTGGGGGTAAACACTGAAGCTTTCTTT	CASSLNGLGVNTEAFF
TRBJ2-3	TRBV12-3/TRBV12-4	-	-	TGTGCCAGCACCCTTACTACAGGGTTCTCCACAGATACGCAGTATTTT	CASTLTTGFSTDTQYF
TRBJ2-3	TRBV30	-	-	TGTGCCTGGACCTCGGGTAGGGGAGATACGCAGTATTTT	CAWTSGRGDTQYF
TRBJ1-4	TRBV20-1	-	-	TGCAGTGCCCCCCTAGGATACGAAAAACTGTTTTTT	CSAPLGYEKLFF
TRBJ2-7	TRBV28	-	TRBD1	TGTGCCAGCAGCGAACATCGACAGGGGGCGGACGAGCAGTACTTC	CASSEHRQGADEQYF
TRBJ1-6	TRBV6-5	-	-	TGTGCCAGCAGTTACACCACACCGGGCCCGAGGAATTCACCCCTCCACTTT	CASSYTTPGPRNSPLHF
TRBJ2-1	TRBV6-5	-	-	TGTGCCAGCAGTTACATAAAGCGGGCCAGCTCCTACAATGAGCAGTTCTTC	CASSYIKRASSYNEQFF
TRBJ2-4	TRBV20-1	-	-	TGCAGTGCTTTGGGGCCGCTCTTCGGCCCCCAAAACATTCAGTACTTC	CSALGPLFGPQNIQYF
TRBJ2-4	TRBV28	few	-	TGTGCCAGCAGCCCGGGCCCCCTAGCCAAAAACATTCAGTACTTC	CASSPGPLAKNIQYF
TRBJ2-7	TRBV5-1	-	-	TGCGCCAGCAGCCTACGATTGGGATACGAGCAGTACTTC	CASSLRLGYEQYF
TRBJ2-5	TRBV10-3	-	-	TGTGCCATCGGGATCGGAGAGACCCAGTACTTC	CAIGIGETQYF
TRBJ1-4	TRBV29-1	once	-	TGCAGCGTTGTTCTCCAAATAGGGGAAAAACTGTTTTTT	CSVVLQIGEKLFF
TRBJ1-4	TRBV29-1	-	-	TGCAGCGTTGAACAAGGTCCTCCTAAGGGAACTAATGAAAAACTGTTTTTT	CSVEQGPPKGTNEKLFF
TRBJ2-4	TRBV5-1	-	TRBD1	TGCGCCAGCAGCGAAGACCTAACAGGGGTAAAAAACATTCAGTACTTC	CASSEDLTGVKNIQYF
TRBJ1-1	TRBV3-1	-	-	TGTGCCAGCAGCCAGTCCGGTCGGAGGGCTTTCTTT	CASSQSGRRAFF